This is a list of T cell receptor beta chains from one sample in a study of a mutant IDH1 vaccine in newly diagnosed glioma. Profiled with immunoSEQ multiplex PCR; TCRdb holds only in-frame clones, not every one. Of tens of thousands of clones in the sample, roughly 85% were seen once. The material was PBMCs, obtained from a glioma patient treated with radiotherapy, temozolomide or both. These receptors came from a woman aged 45-60 years with glioma. Both conserved end residues are part of each CDR3. D genes are given only for firm matches. Some rows have no size entry. The others give once, few or many, or a class for an expanded clone.

d_call | j_call | v_call | clone_size | cdr3_aa | cdr3_nt
- | TRBJ2-4 | TRBV7-2 | - | CASSQVGLGNIQYF | TGTGCCAGCAGCCAAGTGGGTCTGGGAAACATTCAGTACTTC
- | TRBJ1-4 | TRBV11-3 | - | CASSLGELSELFF | TGTGCCAGCAGCTTGGGGGAGCTTTCGGAACTGTTTTTT
- | TRBJ1-4 | TRBV18 | - | CASASDSRVVKLFF | TGTGCCAGCGCCTCGGACAGCCGGGTAGTAAAACTGTTTTTT
- | TRBJ1-2 | TRBV7-8 | - | CASSFGSGTGSGYTF | TGTGCCAGCAGCTTCGGATCGGGAACAGGATCGGGCTACACCTTC
TRBD2 | TRBJ2-7 | TRBV7-9 | - | CASRPLGGVEQYF | TGTGCCAGCAGGCCACTTGGGGGGGTCGAGCAGTACTTC
- | TRBJ2-7 | TRBV6-6 | - | CASSKDSGSYEQYF | TGTGCCAGCAGTAAGGACAGTGGCTCCTACGAGCAGTACTTC
- | TRBJ1-1 | TRBV19 | - | CATGQRNTEAFF | TGTGCCACAGGCCAGCGGAACACTGAAGCTTTCTTT
- | TRBJ2-1 | TRBV4-3 | - | CASSQDGGRDGGAYNEQFF | TGCGCCAGCAGCCAAGATGGAGGTCGGGACGGGGGAGCCTACAATGAGCAGTTCTTC
- | TRBJ2-2 | TRBV4-3 | - | CASSQDWRDRTGELFF | TGCGCCAGCAGCCAAGATTGGAGGGATAGAACCGGGGAGCTGTTTTTT
- | TRBJ1-1 | TRBV19 | - | CASSIPGTSQAFF | TGTGCCAGTAGTATCCCGGGGACTTCCCAAGCTTTCTTT
- | TRBJ1-5 | TRBV19 | - | CASSMGYTGYQPQHF | TGTGCCAGTAGTATGGGGTACACCGGCTATCAGCCCCAGCATTTT
- | TRBJ2-7 | TRBV5-8 | - | CASSRGLRTAGEQYF | TGTGCCAGCAGCCGGGGCCTTAGGACCGCGGGAGAGCAGTACTTC
- | TRBJ1-1 | TRBV19 | - | CASSIGGSTLEAFF | TGTGCCAGTAGTATAGGTGGGTCTACCCTTGAAGCTTTCTTT
TRBD2 | TRBJ2-3 | TRBV7-7 | - | CASSSRTSSDTQYF | TGTGCCAGCAGCTCAAGGACTAGCAGCGATACGCAGTATTTT
TRBD1 | TRBJ1-5 | TRBV18 | - | CASSPPGQGGNQPQHF | TGTGCCAGCTCACCACCGGGACAGGGGGGCAATCAGCCCCAGCATTTT
- | TRBJ2-5 | TRBV7-9 | few | CASSSGVETQYF | TGTGCCAGCAGTTCAGGGGTGGAGACCCAGTACTTC
TRBD1 | TRBJ1-3 | TRBV27 | - | CASSVRQGSGNTIYF | TGTGCCAGCAGTGTACGACAGGGTTCAGGAAACACCATATATTTT
- | TRBJ1-6 | TRBV2 | - | CASSEALRGVPLHF | TGTGCCAGCAGTGAAGCCTTGCGGGGAGTACCCCTCCACTTT
- | TRBJ1-1 | TRBV28 | - | CASYNLGTEAFF | TGTGCCAGCTATAATCTTGGTACTGAAGCTTTCTTT
- | TRBJ1-1 | TRBV6-6 | - | CASSSQGPTEAFF | TGTGCCAGCAGTTCACAGGGTCCCACTGAAGCTTTCTTT
- | TRBJ1-1 | TRBV15 | few | CATSRDHAEGTEAFF | TGTGCCACCAGCAGAGATCACGCGGAAGGCACTGAAGCTTTCTTT
- | TRBJ1-2 | TRBV29-1 | - | CSVERGSNYGYTF | TGCAGCGTTGAAAGGGGTAGCAACTATGGCTACACCTTC
- | TRBJ2-1 | TRBV4-3 | - | CASSQDPGGDRLWQFF | TGCGCCAGCAGCCAAGATCCCGGGGGAGATCGCTTGTGGCAGTTCTTC
TRBD1 | TRBJ2-1 | TRBV6-5 | - | CASSRGQGGGQFF | TGTGCCAGCAGCAGAGGACAGGGCGGCGGGCAGTTCTTC
- | TRBJ2-2 | TRBV14 | - | CASSQERAPGELFF | TGTGCCAGCAGCCAAGAACGAGCTCCCGGGGAGCTGTTTTTT
- | TRBJ2-7 | TRBV6-1 | - | CASSESTWSSYEQYF | TGTGCCAGCAGTGAATCGACTTGGAGCTCCTACGAGCAGTACTTC
- | TRBJ2-6 | TRBV2 | once | CARKVSSGANVLTF | TGTGCCAGGAAAGTTAGCTCTGGGGCCAACGTCCTGACTTTC
TRBD1 | TRBJ1-4 | TRBV9 | - | CASSVGGGIGEKLFF | TGTGCCAGCAGCGTAGGAGGGGGCATTGGTGAAAAACTGTTTTTT
- | TRBJ1-6 | TRBV4-3 | - | CASSRGRPSYNSPLHF | TGCGCCAGCAGCCGTGGACGGCCCTCCTATAATTCACCCCTCCACTTT